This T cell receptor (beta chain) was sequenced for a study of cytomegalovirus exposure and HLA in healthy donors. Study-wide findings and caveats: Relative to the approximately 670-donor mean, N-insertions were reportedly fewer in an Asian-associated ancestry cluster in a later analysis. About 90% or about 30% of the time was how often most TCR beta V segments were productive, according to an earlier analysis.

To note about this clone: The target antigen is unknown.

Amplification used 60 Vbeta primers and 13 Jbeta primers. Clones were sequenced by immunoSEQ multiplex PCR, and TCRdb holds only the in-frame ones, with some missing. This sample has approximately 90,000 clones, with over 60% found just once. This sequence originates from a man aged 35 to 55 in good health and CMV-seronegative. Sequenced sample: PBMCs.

The CDR3 coding sequence is TGTGCCAGCAGCTTAGTTGGGACACGAAACTATGGCTACACCTTC. This codes for CASSLVGTRNYGYTF. The chain uses TRBV7-9 and TRBJ1-2, with D tentatively TRBD1 (6 bases). This CDR3 spans 15 amino acids. V was trimmed by 1 base and J by 2 bases, leaving 11 bases between them. Germline V CDR1 and CDR2: SEHNR, FQNEAQ (reference sequence). The variable domain in full, with the rest retrieved from reference TRBV7-9 and TRBJ1-2, is DTGVSQNPRHKITKRGQNVTFRCDPISEHNRLYWYRQTLGQGPEFLTYFQNEAQLEKSRLLSDRFSAERPKGSFSTLEIQRTEQGDSAMYLCASSLVGTRNYGYTFGSGTRLTVV.